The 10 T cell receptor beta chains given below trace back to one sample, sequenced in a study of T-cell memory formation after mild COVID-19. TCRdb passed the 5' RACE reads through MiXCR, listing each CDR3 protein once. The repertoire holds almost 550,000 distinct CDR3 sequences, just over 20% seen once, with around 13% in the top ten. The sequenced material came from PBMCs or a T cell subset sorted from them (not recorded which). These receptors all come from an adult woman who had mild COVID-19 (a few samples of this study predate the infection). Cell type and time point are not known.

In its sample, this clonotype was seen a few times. The CDR3 sequence is CAWRKGLAKNIQYF. The CDR3 DNA reads as TGTGCCTGGAGAAAGGGGCTAGCCAAAAACATTCAGTACTTC. This rearrangement joins TRBV30 to TRBJ2-4; D is possibly TRBD1 (5 bases). Germline V CDR1 and CDR2: GTSNPN, SVGIG (reference sequence). This CDR3 is 14 amino acids long. Trimming cost V 3 bases and J 0 bases, with 9 bases left between them.

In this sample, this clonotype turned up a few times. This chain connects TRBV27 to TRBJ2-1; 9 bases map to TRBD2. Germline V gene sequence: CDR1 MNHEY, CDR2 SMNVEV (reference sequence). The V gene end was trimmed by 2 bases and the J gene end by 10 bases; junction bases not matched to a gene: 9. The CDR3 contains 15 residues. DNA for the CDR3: TGTGCCAGCAGTTTACTGGCCGGGCTAGCGGGAGAGCAGTTCTTC. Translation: CASSLLAGLAGEQFF.

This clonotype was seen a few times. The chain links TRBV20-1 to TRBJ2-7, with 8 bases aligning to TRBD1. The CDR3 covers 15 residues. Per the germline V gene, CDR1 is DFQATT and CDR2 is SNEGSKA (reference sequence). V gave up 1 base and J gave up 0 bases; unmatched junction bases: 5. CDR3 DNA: TGCAGTGCTAGAGGGACAGGGTTTCCCTCCTACGAGCAGTACTTC. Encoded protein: CSARGTGFPSYEQYF.

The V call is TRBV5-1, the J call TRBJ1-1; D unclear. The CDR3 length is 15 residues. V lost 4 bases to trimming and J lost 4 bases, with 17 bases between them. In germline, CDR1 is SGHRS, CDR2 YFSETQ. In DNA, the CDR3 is TGCGCCAGCAGCCCCCAGACCCCGAGGGTCACTGAAGCTTTCTTT. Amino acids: CASSPQTPRVTEAFF.

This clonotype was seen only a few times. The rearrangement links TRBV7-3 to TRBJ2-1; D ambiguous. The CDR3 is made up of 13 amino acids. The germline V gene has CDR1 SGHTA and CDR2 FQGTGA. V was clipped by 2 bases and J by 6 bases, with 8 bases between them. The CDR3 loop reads CASSLVSSNEQFF. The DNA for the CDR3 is TGTGCCAGCAGCTTAGTCAGTTCCAATGAGCAGTTCTTC.

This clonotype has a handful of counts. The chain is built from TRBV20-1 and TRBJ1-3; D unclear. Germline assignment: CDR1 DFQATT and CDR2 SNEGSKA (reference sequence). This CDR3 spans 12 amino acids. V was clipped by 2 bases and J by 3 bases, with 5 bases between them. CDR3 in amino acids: CSARQIGNTIYF. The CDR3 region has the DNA TGCAGTGCTAGACAGATTGGAAACACCATATATTTT.

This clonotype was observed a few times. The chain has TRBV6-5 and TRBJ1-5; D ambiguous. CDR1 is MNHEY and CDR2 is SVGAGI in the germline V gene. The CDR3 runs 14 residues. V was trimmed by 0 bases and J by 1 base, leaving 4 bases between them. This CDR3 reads CASSYSRSNQPQHF. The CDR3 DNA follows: TGTGCCAGCAGTTACTCGAGGAGCAATCAGCCCCAGCATTTT.

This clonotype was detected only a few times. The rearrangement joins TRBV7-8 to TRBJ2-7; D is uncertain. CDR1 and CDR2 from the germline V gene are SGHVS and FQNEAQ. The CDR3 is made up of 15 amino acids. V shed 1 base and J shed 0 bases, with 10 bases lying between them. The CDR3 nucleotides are TGTGCCAGCAGCTTAGACGTCAGGAGCTCCTACGAGCAGTACTTC. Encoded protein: CASSLDVRSSYEQYF.

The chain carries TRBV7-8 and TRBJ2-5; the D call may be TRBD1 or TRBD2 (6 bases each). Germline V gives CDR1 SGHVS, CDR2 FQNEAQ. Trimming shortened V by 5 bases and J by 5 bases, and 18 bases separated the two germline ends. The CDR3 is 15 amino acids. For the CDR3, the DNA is TGTGCCAGCAGCCCAAGTAGGGGGGTCGGGGAGACCCAGTACTTC. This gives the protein CASSPSRGVGETQYF.

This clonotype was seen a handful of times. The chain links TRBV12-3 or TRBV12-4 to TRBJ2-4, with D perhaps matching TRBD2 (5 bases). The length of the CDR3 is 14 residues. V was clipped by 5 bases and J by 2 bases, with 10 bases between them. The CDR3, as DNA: TGTGCCAGCAGTCCCCGGGGTTCCAAAAACATTCAGTACTTC. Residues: CASSPRGSKNIQYF.